This TCR beta chain derives from a study of a mutant IDH1 vaccine in newly diagnosed glioma. On this clone itself: The antigen is unknown.

Produced via immunoSEQ multiplex PCR; TCRdb's table is partial and in-frame only. This sample yields around 61,000 clones, of which around 90% are seen a single time; around 4.4% belongs to the top ten. V lost 4 bases to trimming and J lost 3 bases; unmatched junction nucleotides: 10. The length of the CDR3 is 15 residues. Germline-derived CDR1 and CDR2 are SGHKS and YYEKEE (reference sequence). As for time point: week 5, during vaccination. Doses consisted of 300 ug of mutant IDH1 20-mer peptide each, paired with topical imiquimod. Donors' newly diagnosed IDH1-mutant WHO grade 3 or 4 astrocytomas lacked nuclear ATRX.

This TCR was recovered from a woman aged 40 to 55 with glioma. Sequencing was performed on PBMCs, taken from a glioma patient whose treatment included an IDH1 peptide vaccine. The rearrangement joins TRBV5-5 to TRBJ2-7, with TRBD1 matching over 7 bases. The CDR3 sequence is CASSHQGRGSYEQYF. The DNA for the CDR3 is TGTGCCAGCAGCCACCAGGGCAGGGGGAGCTACGAGCAGTACTTC. Supplemented by reference TRBV5-5 and TRBJ2-7, the full variable domain reads DAGVTQSPTHLIKTRGQQVTLRCSPISGHKSVSWYQQVLGQGPQFIFQYYEKEERGRGNFPDRFSARQFPNYSSELNVNALLLGDSALYLCASSHQGRGSYEQYFGPGTRLTVT.